This T cell receptor beta chain comes out of a study of blood T cell repertoires in COVID-19. As for the study in general: There were acute and convalescent COVID-19 samples, and they came from the United States, Italy and Spain. The analysed material was cDNA or gDNA that came from T cells, B-cell-depleted T cells, or PBMCs.

Authors' analysis steps: For nucleated cells, counts were estimated from reference gene primer amplification. Profiled with immunoSEQ multiplex PCR; TCRdb holds only in-frame clones, not every one. V, J and clone size are those of that table, while D and trimming were read from the DNA. The sample has approximately 670,000 clones, approximately 90% seen once. This CDR3 spans 13 amino acids. Trimming removed 6 bases at V and 6 bases at J, with 13 bases between. From germline, CDR1 is MNHEY and CDR2 SMNVEV (reference sequence). This clonotype was obtained from a young woman with acute or convalescent COVID-19. The gene calls are TRBV27 and TRBJ2-3, with TRBD2 as a possible D gene (5 bases). Sequencing was performed on peripheral blood. Written as DNA, the CDR3 is TGTGCCAGCAGCTTTACTAGGTTCGATACGCAGTATTTT. Its translation is CASSFTRFDTQYF.